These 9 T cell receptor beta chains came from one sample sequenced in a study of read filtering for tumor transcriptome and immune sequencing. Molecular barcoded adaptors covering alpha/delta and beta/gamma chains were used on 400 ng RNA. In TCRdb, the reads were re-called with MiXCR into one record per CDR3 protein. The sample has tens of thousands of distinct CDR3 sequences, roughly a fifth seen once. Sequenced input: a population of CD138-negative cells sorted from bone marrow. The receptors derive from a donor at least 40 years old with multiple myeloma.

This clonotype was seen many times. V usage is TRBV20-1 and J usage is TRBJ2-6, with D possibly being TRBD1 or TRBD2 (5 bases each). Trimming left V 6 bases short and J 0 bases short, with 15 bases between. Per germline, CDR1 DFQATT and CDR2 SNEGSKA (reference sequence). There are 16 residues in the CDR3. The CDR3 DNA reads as TGCAGTGCAAGGGACGGTGGCATCTCTGGGGCCAACGTCCTGACTTTC. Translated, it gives CSARDGGISGANVLTF.

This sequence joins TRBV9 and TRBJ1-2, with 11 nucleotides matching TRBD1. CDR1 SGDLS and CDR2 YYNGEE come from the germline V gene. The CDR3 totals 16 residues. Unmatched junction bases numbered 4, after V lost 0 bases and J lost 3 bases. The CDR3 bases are TGTGCCAGCAGCGTAGGTGGACAGGGGGCTCACTATGGCTACACCTTC. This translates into CASSVGGQGAHYGYTF.

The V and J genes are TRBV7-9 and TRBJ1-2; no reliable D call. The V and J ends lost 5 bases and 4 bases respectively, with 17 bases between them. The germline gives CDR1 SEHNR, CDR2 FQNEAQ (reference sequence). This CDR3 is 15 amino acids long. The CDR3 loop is CASSLTDWVFYGYTF. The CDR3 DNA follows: TGTGCCAGCAGCCTAACGGACTGGGTTTTCTATGGCTACACCTTC.

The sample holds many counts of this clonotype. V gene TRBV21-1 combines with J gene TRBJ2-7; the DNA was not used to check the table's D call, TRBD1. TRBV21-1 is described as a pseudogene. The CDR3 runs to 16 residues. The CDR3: CASSKGDTKISYEQYF. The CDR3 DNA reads TGTGCCAGCAGCAAAGGGGACACGAAGATTTCCTACGAGCAGTACTTC.

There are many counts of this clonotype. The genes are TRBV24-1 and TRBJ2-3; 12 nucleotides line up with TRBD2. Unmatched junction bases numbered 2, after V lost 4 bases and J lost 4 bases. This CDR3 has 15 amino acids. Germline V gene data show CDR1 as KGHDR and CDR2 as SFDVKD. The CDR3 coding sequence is TGTGCCACCAGTGACCCTAGCGGGGGGGCAGATACGCAGTATTTT. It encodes CATSDPSGGADTQYF.

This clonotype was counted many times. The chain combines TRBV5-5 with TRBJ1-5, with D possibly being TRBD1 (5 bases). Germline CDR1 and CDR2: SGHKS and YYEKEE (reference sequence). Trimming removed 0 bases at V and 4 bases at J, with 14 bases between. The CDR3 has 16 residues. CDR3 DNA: TGTGCCAGCAGCTTGGAAGGCGGGGGAAGGAATCAGCCCCAGCATTTT. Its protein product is CASSLEGGGRNQPQHF.

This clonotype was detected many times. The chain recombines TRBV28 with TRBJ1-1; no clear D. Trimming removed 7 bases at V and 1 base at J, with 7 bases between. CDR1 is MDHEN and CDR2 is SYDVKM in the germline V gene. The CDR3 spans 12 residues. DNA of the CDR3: TGTGCCAGCACTCGTCAGAACACTGAAGCTTTCTTT. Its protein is CASTRQNTEAFF.

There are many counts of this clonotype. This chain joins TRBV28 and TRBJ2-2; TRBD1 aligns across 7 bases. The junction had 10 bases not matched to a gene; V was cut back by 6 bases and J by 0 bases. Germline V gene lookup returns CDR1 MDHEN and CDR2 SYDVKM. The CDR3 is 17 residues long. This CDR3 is CASRISLGTANTGELFF. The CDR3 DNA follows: TGTGCCAGCAGAATATCCCTTGGGACAGCGAACACCGGGGAGCTGTTTTTT.

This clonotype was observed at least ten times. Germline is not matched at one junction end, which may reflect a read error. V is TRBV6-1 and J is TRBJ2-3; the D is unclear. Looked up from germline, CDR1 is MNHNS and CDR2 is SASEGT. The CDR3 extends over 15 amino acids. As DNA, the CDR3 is TGTGCCAGCAGGGAAGGTGGCAGGAGCTCAGATACGCAGTATTTT. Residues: CASREGGRSSDTQYF.